This TCR beta chain comes out of a study of naive and memory T cell subsets. This clonotype was detected ten times or more. The antigen is unknown. Overall study results and limits: Diversity fell and Gini index rose from naive through CM, EM, EMRA.

An equimolar mix of two oligonucleotides served as the beta constant-region primer for TRBC1 and TRBC2. TCRdb reprocessed the UMI-ligation and nested PCR reads with MiXCR, giving one entry per CDR3 protein. The table records 65,000 to 85,000 distinct CDR3 sequences, around 13% of them present only once. The CDR3 extends over 17 amino acids. Germline CDR1 and CDR2: LGHDT and YNNKEL (reference sequence). J was trimmed by 6 bases and V by 3 bases; bases with no gene match: 10. CD8 T cells were positively selected from what remained after CD4 positive selection. The chain uses TRBV3-1 and TRBJ2-1; 11 nucleotides match TRBD2. This clonotype originated in a human donor in good health. Sequencing was carried out using central memory CD4+ T cells from blood. This chain's CDR3 is CASSQLPRLAGSNEQFF. CDR3 coding DNA: TGTGCCAGCAGCCAGCTACCCCGACTAGCGGGATCCAATGAGCAGTTCTTC.